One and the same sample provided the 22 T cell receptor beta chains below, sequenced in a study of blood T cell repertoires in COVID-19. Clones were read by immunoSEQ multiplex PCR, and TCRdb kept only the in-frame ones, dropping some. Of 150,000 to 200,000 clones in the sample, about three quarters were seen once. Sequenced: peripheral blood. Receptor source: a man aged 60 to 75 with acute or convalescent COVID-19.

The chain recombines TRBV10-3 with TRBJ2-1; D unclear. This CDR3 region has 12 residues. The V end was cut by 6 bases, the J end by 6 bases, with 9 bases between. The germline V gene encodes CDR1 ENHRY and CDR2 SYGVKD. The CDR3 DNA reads TGTGCCATCAGCCTTAGAGGCAATGAGCAGTTCTTC. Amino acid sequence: CAISLRGNEQFF.

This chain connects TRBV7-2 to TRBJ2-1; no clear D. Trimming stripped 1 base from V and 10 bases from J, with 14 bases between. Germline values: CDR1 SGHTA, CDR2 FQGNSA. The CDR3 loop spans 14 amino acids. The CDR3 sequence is CASSLDTGSVEQFF. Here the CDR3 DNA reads TGTGCCAGCAGCTTAGATACGGGTTCGGTAGAGCAGTTCTTC.

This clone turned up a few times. CDR3 nucleotide sequence: TGTGCCAGCAGCTTAAAAACAGGGGTGGGCTACACCTTC. Translating gives CASSLKTGVGYTF. The V and J genes are TRBV11-2 and TRBJ1-2, with TRBD1 matching 7 bases. The CDR3 totals 13 residues. Germline V gives CDR1 SGHAT, CDR2 FQNNGV. With V trimmed by 2 bases and J by 8 bases, 5 bases remained unmatched.

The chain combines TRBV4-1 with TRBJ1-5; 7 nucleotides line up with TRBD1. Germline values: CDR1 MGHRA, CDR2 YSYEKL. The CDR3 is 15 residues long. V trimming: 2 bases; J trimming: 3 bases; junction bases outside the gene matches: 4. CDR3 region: CASSQWTGSNQPQHF. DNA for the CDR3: TGCGCCAGCAGCCAATGGACAGGCTCCAATCAGCCCCAGCATTTT.

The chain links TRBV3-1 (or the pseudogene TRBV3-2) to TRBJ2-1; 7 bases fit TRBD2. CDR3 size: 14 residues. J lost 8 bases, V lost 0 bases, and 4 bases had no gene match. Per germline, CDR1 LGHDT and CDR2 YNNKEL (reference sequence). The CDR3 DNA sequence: TGTGCCAGCAGCCAAGATCGGGGGAGGGATGAGCAGTTCTTC. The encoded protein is CASSQDRGRDEQFF.

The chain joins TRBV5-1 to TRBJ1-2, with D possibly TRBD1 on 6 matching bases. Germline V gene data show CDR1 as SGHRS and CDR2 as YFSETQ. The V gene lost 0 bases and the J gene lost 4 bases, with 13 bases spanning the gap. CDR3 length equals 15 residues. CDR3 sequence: CASSLGRGTGYGYTF. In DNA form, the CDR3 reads TGCGCCAGCAGCTTGGGAAGGGGGACGGGCTATGGCTACACCTTC.

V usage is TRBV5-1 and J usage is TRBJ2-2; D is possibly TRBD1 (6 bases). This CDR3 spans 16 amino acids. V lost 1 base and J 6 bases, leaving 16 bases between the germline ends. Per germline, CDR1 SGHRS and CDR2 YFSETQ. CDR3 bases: TGCGCCAGCAGCTTGAAAATGACAGGACGGGCCGGGGAGCTGTTTTTT. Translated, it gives CASSLKMTGRAGELFF. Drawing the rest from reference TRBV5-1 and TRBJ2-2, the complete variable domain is KAGVTQTPRYLIKTRGQQVTLSCSPISGHRSVSWYQQTPGQGLQFLFEYFSETQRNKGNFPGRFSGRQFSNSRSEMNVSTLELGDSALYLCASSLKMTGRAGELFFGEGSRLTVL.

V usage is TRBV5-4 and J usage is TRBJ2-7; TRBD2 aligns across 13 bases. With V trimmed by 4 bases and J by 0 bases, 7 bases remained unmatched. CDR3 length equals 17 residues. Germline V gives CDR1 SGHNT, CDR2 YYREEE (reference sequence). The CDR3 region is CASSLRLAGGSSYEQYF. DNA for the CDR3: TGTGCCAGCAGCCTCCGACTAGCGGGGGGAAGCTCCTACGAGCAGTACTTC.

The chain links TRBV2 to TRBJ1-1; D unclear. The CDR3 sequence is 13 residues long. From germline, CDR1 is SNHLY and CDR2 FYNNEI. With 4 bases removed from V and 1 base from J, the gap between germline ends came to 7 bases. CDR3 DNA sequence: TGTGCCAGCAGTGGGAGGAGGAACACTGAAGCTTTCTTT. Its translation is CASSGRRNTEAFF.

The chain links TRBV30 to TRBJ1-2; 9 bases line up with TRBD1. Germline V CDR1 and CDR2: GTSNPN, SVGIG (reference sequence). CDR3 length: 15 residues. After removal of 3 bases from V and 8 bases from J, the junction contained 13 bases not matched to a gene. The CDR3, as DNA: TGTGCCTGGAGCGTAGAGGGTTGGACAGGGGAAGGCTACACCTTC. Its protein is CAWSVEGWTGEGYTF.

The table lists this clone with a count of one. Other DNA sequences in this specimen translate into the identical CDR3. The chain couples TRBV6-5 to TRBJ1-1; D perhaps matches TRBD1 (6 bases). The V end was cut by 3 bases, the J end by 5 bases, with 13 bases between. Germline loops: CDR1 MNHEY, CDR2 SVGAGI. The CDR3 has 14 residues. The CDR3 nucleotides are TGTGCCAGCAGTTATGGCGGGGGGCGAACTGAAGCTTTCTTT. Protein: CASSYGGGRTEAFF.

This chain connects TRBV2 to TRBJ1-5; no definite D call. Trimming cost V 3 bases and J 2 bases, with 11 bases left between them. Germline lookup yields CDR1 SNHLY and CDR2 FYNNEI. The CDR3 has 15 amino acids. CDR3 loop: CASSELAGRNQPQHF. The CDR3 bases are TGTGCCAGCAGTGAGTTGGCAGGCCGCAATCAGCCCCAGCATTTT.

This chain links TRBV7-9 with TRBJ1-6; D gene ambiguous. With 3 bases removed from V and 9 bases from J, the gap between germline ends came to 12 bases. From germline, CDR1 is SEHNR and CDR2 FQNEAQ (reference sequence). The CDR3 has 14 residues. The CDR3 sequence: CASSFDTGSSPLHF. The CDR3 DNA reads TGTGCCAGCAGCTTCGACACGGGGAGTTCACCCCTCCACTTT.

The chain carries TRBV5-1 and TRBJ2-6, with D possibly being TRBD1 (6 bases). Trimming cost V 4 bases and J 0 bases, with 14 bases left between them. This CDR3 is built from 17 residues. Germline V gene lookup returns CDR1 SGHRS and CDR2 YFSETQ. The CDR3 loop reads CASSLDRPNSGANVLTF. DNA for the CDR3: TGCGCCAGCAGCCTCGACAGGCCTAACTCTGGGGCCAACGTCCTGACTTTC.

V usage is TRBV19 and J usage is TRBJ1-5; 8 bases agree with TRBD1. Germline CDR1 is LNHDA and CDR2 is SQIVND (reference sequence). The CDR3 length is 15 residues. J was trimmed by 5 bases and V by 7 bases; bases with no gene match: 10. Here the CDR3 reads CASTLGQGRDQPQHF. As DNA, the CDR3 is TGTGCCAGTACCCTCGGACAGGGAAGGGATCAGCCCCAGCATTTT.

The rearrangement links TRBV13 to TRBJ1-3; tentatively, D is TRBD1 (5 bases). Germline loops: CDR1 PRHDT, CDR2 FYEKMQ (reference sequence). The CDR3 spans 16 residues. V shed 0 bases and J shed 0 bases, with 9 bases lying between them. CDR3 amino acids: CASSLGQAFSGNTIYF. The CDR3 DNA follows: TGTGCCAGCAGCTTAGGACAGGCTTTCTCTGGAAACACCATATATTTT.

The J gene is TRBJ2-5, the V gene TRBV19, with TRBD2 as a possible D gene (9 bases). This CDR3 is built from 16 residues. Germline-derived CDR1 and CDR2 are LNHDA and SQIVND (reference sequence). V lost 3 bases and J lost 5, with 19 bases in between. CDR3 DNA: TGTGCCAGTAGTATCAGGGGGCAGCGGGGGGACGAGACCCAGTACTTC. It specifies CASSIRGQRGDETQYF.

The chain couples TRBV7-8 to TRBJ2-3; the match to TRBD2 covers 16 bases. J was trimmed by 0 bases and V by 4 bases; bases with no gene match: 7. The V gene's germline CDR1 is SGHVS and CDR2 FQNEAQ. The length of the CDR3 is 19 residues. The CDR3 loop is CASSWGLAGGPMSTDTQYF. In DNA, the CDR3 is TGTGCCAGCAGCTGGGGACTAGCGGGGGGGCCTATGAGCACAGATACGCAGTATTTT.

In DNA, the CDR3 is TGTGCCAGCTCACCGGGGACAGGTATAATGAACACTGAAGCTTTCTTT. Protein sequence: CASSPGTGIMNTEAFF. The V gene is TRBV18, the J gene TRBJ1-1; TRBD1 matches at 8 bases. This CDR3 is 16 amino acids long. Germline V gene lookup returns CDR1 KGHSH and CDR2 LQKENI. Germline trimming cut 3 bases from V and 0 bases from J; bases unmatched to any gene: 6.

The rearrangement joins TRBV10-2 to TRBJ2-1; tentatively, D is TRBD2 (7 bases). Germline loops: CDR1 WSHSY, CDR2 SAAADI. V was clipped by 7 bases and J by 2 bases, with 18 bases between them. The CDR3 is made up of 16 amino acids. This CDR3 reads CASTPSGGATYNEQFF. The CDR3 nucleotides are TGCGCCAGCACTCCCTCGGGGGGCGCAACCTACAATGAGCAGTTCTTC.

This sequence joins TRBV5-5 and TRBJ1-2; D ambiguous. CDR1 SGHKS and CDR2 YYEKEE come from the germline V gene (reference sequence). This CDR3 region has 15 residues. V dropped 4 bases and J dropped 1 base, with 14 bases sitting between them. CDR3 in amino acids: CASSPWSEVNYGYTF. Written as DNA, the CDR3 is TGTGCCAGCAGCCCCTGGTCGGAGGTTAACTATGGCTACACCTTC.

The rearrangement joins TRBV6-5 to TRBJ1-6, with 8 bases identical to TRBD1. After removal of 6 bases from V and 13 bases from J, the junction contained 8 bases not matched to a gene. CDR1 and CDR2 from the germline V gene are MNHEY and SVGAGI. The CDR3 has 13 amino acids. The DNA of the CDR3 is TGTGCCAGCAGGGAGGACAGGGCGGGTCCCCTCCACTTT. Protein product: CASREDRAGPLHF.